This passage covers 31 T cell receptor beta chains from one sample sequenced in a study of blood T cell repertoires in COVID-19. Assay used: immunoSEQ multiplex PCR; TCRdb lists only in-frame clones, some missing. The repertoire includes around 250,000 clones, approximately 82% of them detected once, and 1.9% sits in the top ten. What was sequenced was peripheral blood. Source of these receptors: a man aged 25 to 45 who had recovered from COVID-19.

V and J are TRBV5-1 and TRBJ1-1, with 10 nucleotides matching TRBD1. Losses at the gene ends were 4 bases for V and 4 bases for J; bases not matched to a gene: 13. The germline CDR1 and CDR2 sequences are SGHRS and YFSETQ. The CDR3 runs 17 residues. The CDR3 DNA is TGCGCCAGCAGCATATCCGGGACAGGGGTGGTTGGCACTGAAGCTTTCTTT. Its protein is CASSISGTGVVGTEAFF. Full variable domain (rest looked up from reference TRBV5-1 and TRBJ1-1): KAGVTQTPRYLIKTRGQQVTLSCSPISGHRSVSWYQQTPGQGLQFLFEYFSETQRNKGNFPGRFSGRQFSNSRSEMNVSTLELGDSALYLCASSISGTGVVGTEAFFGQGTRLTVV.

The chain carries TRBV7-9 and TRBJ1-1; 9 nucleotides agree with TRBD1. Germline V gene lookup returns CDR1 SEHNR and CDR2 FQNEAQ (reference sequence). V lost 8 bases, J lost 3 bases, and 7 bases stayed unmatched. The CDR3 totals 14 residues. This CDR3 reads CASHRGRLDTEAFF. CDR3 coding DNA: TGTGCCAGCCACAGGGGGCGGTTGGACACTGAAGCTTTCTTT.

This chain links TRBV15 with TRBJ1-6; D remains unclear. Trimming removed 0 bases from V and 5 bases from J, with 11 bases in between. The germline V gene has CDR1 LNHNV and CDR2 YYDKDF (reference sequence). The CDR3 runs 16 residues. CDR3 amino acids: CATSREDPGNNSPLHF. CDR3 DNA: TGTGCCACCAGCAGAGAAGACCCCGGGAATAATTCACCCCTCCACTTT.

The chain couples TRBV19 to TRBJ2-7; possibly TRBD1 for D (5 bases). V lost 3 bases to trimming and J lost 2 bases, with 8 bases between them. The germline V gene encodes CDR1 LNHDA and CDR2 SQIVND (reference sequence). This CDR3 spans 13 amino acids. The DNA of the CDR3 is TGTGCCAGTAGTATCCAGGGCGCCTACGAGCAGTACTTC. Amino acid sequence: CASSIQGAYEQYF.

This clone has only one observation. This chain uses TRBV6-4 with TRBJ1-1; 8 bases map to TRBD1. Trimming cost V 5 bases and J 4 bases; bases outside gene matches: 3. CDR3 length equals 13 residues. CDR1 is MRHNA and CDR2 is SNTAGT in the germline V gene. The DNA for the CDR3 is TGTGCCAGCAGTTTAACAGGGGGCACTGAAGCTTTCTTT. Its protein is CASSLTGGTEAFF.

The rearrangement links TRBV7-9 to TRBJ2-5; D perhaps matches TRBD2 (7 bases). The CDR3 consists of 16 residues. V lost 4 bases, J lost 4 bases, and 19 bases lay in between. Germline CDR1 is SEHNR and CDR2 is FQNEAQ (reference sequence). Here the CDR3 DNA reads TGTGCCAGCAGCTCCGCCCGGGGGGCCGGAGGAGAGACCCAGTACTTC. It specifies CASSSARGAGGETQYF.

The chain couples TRBV9 to TRBJ2-5; D is perhaps TRBD2 (7 bases). Per the germline V gene, CDR1 is SGDLS and CDR2 is YYNGEE. This CDR3 is built from 14 residues. Trimming shortened V by 3 bases and J by 0 bases, and 9 bases separated the two germline ends. CDR3: CASSEGGYQETQYF. The DNA for the CDR3 is TGTGCCAGCAGCGAGGGGGGGTACCAAGAGACCCAGTACTTC. The variable domain in full, with the rest retrieved from reference TRBV9 and TRBJ2-5, is DSGVTQTPKHLITATGQRVTLRCSPRSGDLSVYWYQQSLDQGLQFLIQYYNGEERAKGNILERFSAQQFPDLHSELNLSSLELGDSALYFCASSEGGYQETQYFGPGTRLLVL.

This clone was counted once. The chain uses TRBV28 and TRBJ1-2; D uncertain. The CDR3 covers 16 residues. V dropped 5 bases and J dropped 8 bases, with 24 bases sitting between them. In germline, CDR1 is MDHEN, CDR2 SYDVKM. The CDR3, as DNA: TGTGCCAGCAGTCTGGATGAGGATACCTTGCTCCGGGGCTACACCTTC. Amino acid sequence: CASSLDEDTLLRGYTF.

V and J are TRBV7-3 and TRBJ2-2; 9 bases map to TRBD1. Trimming removed 2 bases from V and 4 bases from J; junction bases left unmatched: 2. Germline V gene sequence: CDR1 SGHTA, CDR2 FQGTGA. This CDR3 contains 15 residues. CDR3 nucleotide sequence: TGTGCCAGCAGCTTACAGACAGGGGGCACCGGGGAGCTGTTTTTT. The encoded protein is CASSLQTGGTGELFF.

This rearrangement joins TRBV5-1 to TRBJ2-1, with D perhaps matching TRBD2 (6 bases). There are 15 residues in the CDR3. The V and J ends lost 0 bases and 7 bases respectively, with 14 bases between them. The V gene's germline CDR1 is SGHRS and CDR2 YFSETQ. This CDR3 is CASSLGGVKGNEQFF. CDR3 bases: TGCGCCAGCAGCTTGGGCGGGGTGAAGGGGAATGAGCAGTTCTTC.

This chain links TRBV7-2 with TRBJ2-6; D remains ambiguous. The CDR3 contains 14 residues. CDR1 and CDR2 (germline): SGHTA, FQGNSA. Trimming removed 4 bases from V and 4 bases from J, with 8 bases in between. CDR3 nucleotide sequence: TGTGCCAGCAGCTCCCTTTTAGGGGCCAACGTCCTGACTTTC. Translation: CASSSLLGANVLTF.

The V call is TRBV2, the J call TRBJ1-5, with D perhaps TRBD1 (6 bases). Trimming shortened V by 4 bases and J by 7 bases, and 14 bases separated the two germline ends. In germline, CDR1 is SNHLY, CDR2 FYNNEI. CDR3 length: 14 amino acids. This CDR3 reads CASSGSGAGQPQHF. The CDR3 nucleotides are TGTGCCAGCAGTGGCTCAGGGGCTGGGCAGCCCCAGCATTTT.

This clone was counted once. The chain is built from TRBV5-4 and TRBJ1-2; 8 bases agree with TRBD1. The CDR3 consists of 17 residues. Germline V gene lookup returns CDR1 SGHNT and CDR2 YYREEE (reference sequence). The trim removed 4 bases at V and 4 bases at J, leaving 15 bases unmatched. The CDR3 loop is CASSPGQGVRATYGYTF. In DNA, the CDR3 is TGTGCCAGCAGCCCTGGACAGGGTGTACGGGCTACCTATGGCTACACCTTC.

The chain employs TRBV9 and TRBJ2-5; 8 bases are a match to TRBD2. J was trimmed by 3 bases and V by 4 bases; bases with no gene match: 11. Germline CDR1 is SGDLS and CDR2 is YYNGEE. This CDR3 has 16 amino acids. The CDR3 bases are TGTGCCAGCAGCATCGGGGTGGGACTAGTTGAAGAGACCCAGTACTTC. Translation gives CASSIGVGLVEETQYF.

The rearrangement joins TRBV11-2 to TRBJ2-3, with 7 bases identical to TRBD2. V lost 1 base to trimming and J lost 2 bases; unmatched junction nucleotides: 3. The CDR3 is 15 residues long. Germline V gene lookup returns CDR1 SGHAT and CDR2 FQNNGV. CDR3 protein: CASSLGGGTTDTQYF. CDR3 nucleotides: TGTGCCAGCAGCTTAGGCGGGGGAACCACAGATACGCAGTATTTT.

This rearrangement joins TRBV12-5 to TRBJ1-5, with unresolved D. Trimming shortened V by 3 bases and J by 4 bases, and 7 bases separated the two germline ends. Germline CDR1 reads LGHNT; CDR2 reads FRNRAP. This CDR3 has 13 amino acids. CDR3 loop: CASGFSENQPQHF. CDR3 in DNA: TGTGCTAGTGGTTTTTCTGAGAATCAGCCCCAGCATTTT.

The V and J genes are TRBV2 and TRBJ1-2; a weak D match, TRBD1 (6 bases). Germline CDR1 is SNHLY and CDR2 is FYNNEI. CDR3 length equals 13 residues. The V end was cut by 5 bases, the J end by 8 bases, with 15 bases between. CDR3 amino acids: CASSIQGARGYTF. Written as DNA, the CDR3 is TGTGCCAGCAGTATACAGGGAGCTCGGGGCTACACCTTC.

The chain is built from TRBV29-1 and TRBJ1-1; D remains unclear. V lost 3 bases and J lost 0, with 14 bases in between. The CDR3 has 15 residues. Germline-derived CDR1 and CDR2 are SQVTM and ANQGSEA. The CDR3, as DNA: TGCAGCGTTGAGTTGTGGCGGCAAATGAACACTGAAGCTTTCTTT. Protein sequence: CSVELWRQMNTEAFF.

Only a few counts were recorded for this clone. The rearrangement links TRBV18 to TRBJ1-1; the match to TRBD1 covers 7 bases. The germline gives CDR1 KGHSH, CDR2 LQKENI. This CDR3 region has 14 residues. V was pared by 0 bases and J by 7 bases, with 5 bases of the junction left unmatched. CDR3 amino acids: CASSPPGQILEAFF. CDR3 sequence (DNA): TGTGCCAGCTCACCACCGGGACAGATACTTGAAGCTTTCTTT.

This clone was found once. The rearrangement links TRBV6-5 to TRBJ1-4; D ambiguous. Germline V gives CDR1 MNHEY, CDR2 SVGAGI. This CDR3 region has 15 residues. V lost 0 bases and J 3 bases, leaving 8 bases between the germline ends. The CDR3 loop reads CASSYSPRSNEKLFF. Here the CDR3 DNA reads TGTGCCAGCAGTTACTCCCCGCGCTCTAATGAAAAACTGTTTTTT.

The J gene is TRBJ2-2, the V gene TRBV5-5; 8 positions agree with TRBD1. Germline-derived CDR1 and CDR2 are SGHKS and YYEKEE (reference sequence). J was trimmed by 3 bases and V by 4 bases; bases with no gene match: 5. The CDR3 length is 15 residues. CDR3 loop: CASSPQGADTGELFF. Written as DNA, the CDR3 is TGTGCCAGCAGCCCGCAGGGGGCGGACACCGGGGAGCTGTTTTTT. The complete variable domain, with remaining parts taken from reference TRBV5-5 and TRBJ2-2, reads DAGVTQSPTHLIKTRGQQVTLRCSPISGHKSVSWYQQVLGQGPQFIFQYYEKEERGRGNFPDRFSARQFPNYSSELNVNALLLGDSALYLCASSPQGADTGELFFGEGSRLTVL.

This clone has at least ten counts. The gene calls are TRBV7-2 and TRBJ2-7; TRBD2 aligns across 11 bases. Germline CDR1 is SGHTA and CDR2 is FQGNSA. This CDR3 has 14 amino acids. The V and J ends lost 3 bases and 2 bases, in that order; junction bases with no gene match: 0. CDR3 in amino acids: CASSFSGGAYEQYF. CDR3 nucleotide sequence: TGTGCCAGCAGCTTTAGCGGGGGGGCCTACGAGCAGTACTTC.

This chain joins TRBV2 and TRBJ2-2, with D possibly matching TRBD1 (6 bases). With 6 bases removed from V and 6 bases from J, the gap between germline ends came to 14 bases. CDR1 is SNHLY, CDR2 FYNNEI, per germline. The CDR3 sequence is 14 residues long. CDR3 protein: CASRARDIPGELFF. In nucleotides, the CDR3 is TGTGCCAGCAGAGCTCGGGACATTCCCGGGGAGCTGTTTTTT. The whole variable domain, filled in from reference TRBV2 and TRBJ2-2, reads EPEVTQTPSHQVTQMGQEVILRCVPISNHLYFYWYRQILGQKVEFLVSFYNNEISEKSEIFDDQFSVERPDGSNFTLKIRSTKLEDSAMYFCASRARDIPGELFFGEGSRLTVL.

The rearrangement uses TRBV7-9 and TRBJ2-1, with D unclear. This CDR3 region has 15 residues. CDR1 is SEHNR, CDR2 FQNEAQ, per germline (reference sequence). Trimming stripped 0 bases from V and 1 base from J, with 7 bases between. The CDR3 DNA is TGTGCCAGCAGCTTAGCGTACGGGTCCTACAATGAGCAGTTCTTC. This translates into CASSLAYGSYNEQFF.

V is TRBV18 and J is TRBJ2-1; TRBD2 matches at 8 bases. The trim removed 6 bases at V and 3 bases at J, leaving 13 bases unmatched. Germline CDR1 reads KGHSH; CDR2 reads LQKENI. This CDR3 spans 17 amino acids. The CDR3 DNA follows: TGTGCCAGCTCCCGAGACCCGGGAGGGATTCTCTACAATGAGCAGTTCTTC. Protein: CASSRDPGGILYNEQFF.

The chain couples TRBV6-1 to TRBJ1-4; 8 bases align to TRBD1. The V segment lost 0 bases and the J segment 4 bases; nucleotides outside the gene matches: 1. The CDR3 extends over 15 amino acids. Germline lookup yields CDR1 MNHNS and CDR2 SASEGT. The CDR3 reads CASSEAGQVNEKLFF. CDR3 DNA: TGTGCCAGCAGTGAAGCGGGACAGGTTAATGAAAAACTGTTTTTT.

J is TRBJ2-1 and V is TRBV2; D possibly corresponds to TRBD1 (5 bases). V was shortened by 6 bases and J by 0 bases, with 12 bases between the two germline ends. The CDR3 covers 15 residues. Germline V gene sequence: CDR1 SNHLY, CDR2 FYNNEI. The CDR3 nucleotides are TGTGCCAGCAGCCCGGACATGTTCTCCTACAATGAGCAGTTCTTC. Its translation: CASSPDMFSYNEQFF.

This clone was seen a single time. The rearrangement uses TRBV15 and TRBJ1-1; D might be TRBD1 (6 bases). This CDR3 comprises 14 residues. Trimming took off 3 bases at V and 6 bases at J, with 14 bases between the two ends. Germline values: CDR1 LNHNV, CDR2 YYDKDF (reference sequence). The CDR3 bases are TGTGCCACCAGCAGGTTCGGGACACTACCTGAAGCTTTCTTT. Translated, it gives CATSRFGTLPEAFF.

The J gene is TRBJ1-5, the V gene TRBV27; 9 nucleotides match TRBD1. Per germline, CDR1 MNHEY and CDR2 SMNVEV (reference sequence). V lost 6 bases, J lost 5 bases, and 5 bases stayed unmatched. There are 14 residues in the CDR3. This CDR3 reads CASSTGGSYQPQHF. The CDR3 DNA reads as TGTGCCAGCAGCACAGGGGGCTCTTATCAGCCCCAGCATTTT.

The chain joins TRBV5-4 to TRBJ2-7; TRBD2 is a possible D gene (5 bases). Germline CDR1 reads SGHNT; CDR2 reads YYREEE (reference sequence). This CDR3 is built from 12 residues. V lost 0 bases and J lost 5, with 6 bases in between. The CDR3 region is CASSLAGNEQYF. For the CDR3, the DNA is TGTGCCAGCAGCTTGGCCGGGAACGAGCAGTACTTC.

This clone occurred a few times. The rearrangement links TRBV7-9 to TRBJ2-2; D gene unclear. Germline V lookup: CDR1 SEHNR, CDR2 FQNEAQ (reference sequence). Trimming took 1 base from V and 0 from J, leaving 6 bases between them. The CDR3 totals 15 residues. The CDR3 region has the DNA TGTGCCAGCAGCTTAGGACACTCGAACACCGGGGAGCTGTTTTTT. It is translated as CASSLGHSNTGELFF.